This T cell receptor beta chain was documented in a study of blood T cell repertoires in COVID-19. In the study overall: Sites in the United States, Italy and Spain provided acute and convalescent COVID-19 samples.

As originally analysed: Amplification with reference gene primers provided the estimates of nucleated cell counts. The repertoire was sequenced with immunoSEQ multiplex PCR; TCRdb's copy has only in-frame clones and lacks some. That table supplies the V and J calls and clone size; D and trimming were determined from the DNA. The data contain under 200,000 clones, more than 70% of them singletons. The sequenced sample was peripheral blood. This receptor was obtained from a man aged 40-49 years with active or convalescent COVID-19.

The CDR3 DNA reads as TGTGCCAGCAGCTTAGTAGTGGTCTACAGGGGAGGCTACACCTTC. It translates to CASSLVVVYRGGYTF. The genes are TRBV7-2 and TRBJ1-2; TRBD1 agrees at 7 bases. Germline loops: CDR1 SGHTA, CDR2 FQGNSA. The CDR3 loop spans 15 amino acids. V shed 1 base and J 8 bases; nucleotides not matched to a gene: 10.